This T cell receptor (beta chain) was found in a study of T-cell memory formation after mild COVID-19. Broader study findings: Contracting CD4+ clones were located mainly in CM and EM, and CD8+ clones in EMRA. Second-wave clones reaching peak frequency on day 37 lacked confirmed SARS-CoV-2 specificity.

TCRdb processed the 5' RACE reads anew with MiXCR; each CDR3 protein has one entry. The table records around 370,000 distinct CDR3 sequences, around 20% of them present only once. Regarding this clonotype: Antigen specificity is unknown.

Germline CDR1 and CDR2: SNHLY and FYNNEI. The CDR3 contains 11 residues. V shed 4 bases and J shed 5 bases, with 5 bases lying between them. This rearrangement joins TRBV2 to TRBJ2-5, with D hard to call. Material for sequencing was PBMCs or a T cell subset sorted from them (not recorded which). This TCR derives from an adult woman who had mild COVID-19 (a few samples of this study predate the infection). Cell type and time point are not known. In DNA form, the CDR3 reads TGTGCCAGCAGTGGGAGCGAGACCCAGTACTTC. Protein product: CASSGSETQYF.